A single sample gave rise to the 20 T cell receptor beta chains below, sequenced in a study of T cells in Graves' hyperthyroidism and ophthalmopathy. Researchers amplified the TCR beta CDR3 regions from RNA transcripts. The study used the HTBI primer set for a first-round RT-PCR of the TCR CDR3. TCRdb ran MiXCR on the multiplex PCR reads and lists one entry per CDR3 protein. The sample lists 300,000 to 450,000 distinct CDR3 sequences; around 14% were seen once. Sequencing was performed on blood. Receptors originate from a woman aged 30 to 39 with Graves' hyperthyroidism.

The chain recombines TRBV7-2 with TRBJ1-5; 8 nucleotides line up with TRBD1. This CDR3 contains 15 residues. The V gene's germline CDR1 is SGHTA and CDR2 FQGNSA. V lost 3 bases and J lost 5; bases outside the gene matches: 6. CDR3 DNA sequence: TGTGCCAGCAGCTTCAGACAGGGGAGGCATCAGCCCCAGCATTTT. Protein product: CASSFRQGRHQPQHF.

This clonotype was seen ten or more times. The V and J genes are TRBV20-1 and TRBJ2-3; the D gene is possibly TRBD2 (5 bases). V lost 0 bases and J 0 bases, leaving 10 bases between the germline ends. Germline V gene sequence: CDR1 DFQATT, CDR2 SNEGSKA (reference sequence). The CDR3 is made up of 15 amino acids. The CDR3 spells CSARDERTSTDTQYF. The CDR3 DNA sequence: TGCAGTGCTAGAGACGAGCGGACTAGCACAGATACGCAGTATTTT.

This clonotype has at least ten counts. The CDR3 here is CSAREREPSYEQYF. The DNA of the CDR3 is TGCAGTGCTAGAGAGCGGGAGCCTTCCTACGAGCAGTACTTC. The chain combines TRBV20-1 with TRBJ2-7; 7 nucleotides line up with TRBD2. The J segment lost 1 base and the V segment lost 0 bases, leaving 3 bases of the junction unmatched. This CDR3 has 14 residues. The germline gives CDR1 DFQATT, CDR2 SNEGSKA (reference sequence).

In DNA form, the CDR3 reads TGTGCCACCAGTGACCGTCTAGACTGGTACACAGATACGCAGTATTTT. Its translation: CATSDRLDWYTDTQYF. This chain joins TRBV24-1 and TRBJ2-3, with D unclear. Trimming cost V 4 bases and J 2 bases, with 15 bases left between them. There are 16 residues in the CDR3. The V gene's germline CDR1 is KGHDR and CDR2 SFDVKD.

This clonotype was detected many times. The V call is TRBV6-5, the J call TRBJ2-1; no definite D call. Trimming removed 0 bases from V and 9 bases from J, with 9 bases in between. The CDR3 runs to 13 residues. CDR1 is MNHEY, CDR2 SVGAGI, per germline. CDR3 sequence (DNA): TGTGCCAGCAGTTACTCGTCGATGGGTGAGCAGTTCTTC. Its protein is CASSYSSMGEQFF.

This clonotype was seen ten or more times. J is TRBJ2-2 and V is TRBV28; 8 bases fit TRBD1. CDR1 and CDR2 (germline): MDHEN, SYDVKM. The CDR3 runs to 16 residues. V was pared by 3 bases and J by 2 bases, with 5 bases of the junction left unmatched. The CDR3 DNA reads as TGTGCCAGCAGTTTTGGGCAGGGGGCTAACACCGGGGAGCTGTTTTTT. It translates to CASSFGQGANTGELFF.

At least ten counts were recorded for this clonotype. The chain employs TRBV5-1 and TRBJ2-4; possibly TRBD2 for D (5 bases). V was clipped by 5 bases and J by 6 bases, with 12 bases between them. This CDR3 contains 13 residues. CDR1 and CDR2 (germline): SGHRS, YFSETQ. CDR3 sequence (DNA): TGCGCCAGCAGTCACCCCGGACTAAACATTCAGTACTTC. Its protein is CASSHPGLNIQYF.

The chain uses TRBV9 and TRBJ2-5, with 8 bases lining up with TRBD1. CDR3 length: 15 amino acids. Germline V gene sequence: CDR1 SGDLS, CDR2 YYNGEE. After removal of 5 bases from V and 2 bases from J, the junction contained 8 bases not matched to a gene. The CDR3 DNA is TGTGCCAGCAGAGTACAGGGGGACGGACAAGAGACCCAGTACTTC. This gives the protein CASRVQGDGQETQYF.

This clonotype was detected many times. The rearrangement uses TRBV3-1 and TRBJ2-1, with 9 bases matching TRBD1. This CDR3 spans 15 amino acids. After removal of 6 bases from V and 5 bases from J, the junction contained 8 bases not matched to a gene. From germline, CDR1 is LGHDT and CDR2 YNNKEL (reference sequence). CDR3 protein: CASRAGQGSHNEQFF. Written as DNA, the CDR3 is TGTGCCAGCAGGGCGGGACAGGGTTCCCACAATGAGCAGTTCTTC.

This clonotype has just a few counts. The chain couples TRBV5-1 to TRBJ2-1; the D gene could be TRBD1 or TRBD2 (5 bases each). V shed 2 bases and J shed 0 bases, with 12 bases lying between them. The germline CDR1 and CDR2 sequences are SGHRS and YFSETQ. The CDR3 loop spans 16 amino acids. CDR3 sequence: CASSFGGTNSYNEQFF. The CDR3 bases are TGCGCCAGCAGCTTCGGTGGGACGAACTCCTACAATGAGCAGTTCTTC.

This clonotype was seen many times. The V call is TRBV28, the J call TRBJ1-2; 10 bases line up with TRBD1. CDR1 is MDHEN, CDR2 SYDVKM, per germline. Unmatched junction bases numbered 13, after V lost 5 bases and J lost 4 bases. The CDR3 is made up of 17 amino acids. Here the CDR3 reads CASSLPTGQGLGYGYTF. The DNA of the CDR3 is TGTGCCAGCAGTCTACCCACGGGACAGGGGCTGGGCTATGGCTACACCTTC.

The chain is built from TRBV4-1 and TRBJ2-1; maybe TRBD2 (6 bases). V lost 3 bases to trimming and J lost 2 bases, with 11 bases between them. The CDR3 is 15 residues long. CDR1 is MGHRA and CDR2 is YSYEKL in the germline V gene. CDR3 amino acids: CASSHSGVPYNEQFF. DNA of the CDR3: TGCGCCAGCAGCCACTCGGGAGTTCCCTACAATGAGCAGTTCTTC.

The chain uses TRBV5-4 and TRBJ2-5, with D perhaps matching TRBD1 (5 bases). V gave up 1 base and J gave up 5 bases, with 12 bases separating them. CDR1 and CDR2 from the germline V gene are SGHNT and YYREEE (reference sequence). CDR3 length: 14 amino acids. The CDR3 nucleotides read TGTGCCAGCAGCTTGTGGCAGGGTTCCGAGACCCAGTACTTC. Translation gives CASSLWQGSETQYF.

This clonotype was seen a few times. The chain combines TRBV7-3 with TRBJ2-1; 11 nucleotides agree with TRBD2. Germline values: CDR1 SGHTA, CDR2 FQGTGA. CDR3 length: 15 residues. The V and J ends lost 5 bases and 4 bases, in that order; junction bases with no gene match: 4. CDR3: CASSTTSGVYNEQFF. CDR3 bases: TGTGCCAGCAGCACGACTAGCGGGGTTTACAATGAGCAGTTCTTC. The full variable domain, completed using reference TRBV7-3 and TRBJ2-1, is GAGVSQTPSNKVTEKGKYVELRCDPISGHTALYWYRQSLGQGPEFLIYFQGTGAADDSGLPNDRFFAVRPEGSVSTLKIQRTERGDSAVYLCASSTTSGVYNEQFFGPGTRLTVL.

The CDR3 loop reads CASRTGTGNSPLHF. The CDR3 region has the DNA TGTGCCAGCAGGACAGGGACAGGCAATTCACCCCTCCACTTT. The chain employs TRBV5-4 and TRBJ1-6, with TRBD1 matching 8 bases. The CDR3 runs to 14 residues. Germline CDR1 and CDR2: SGHNT and YYREEE (reference sequence). With V trimmed by 5 bases and J by 7 bases, 5 bases remained unmatched. The variable domain in full, completed from reference TRBV5-4 and TRBJ1-6, reads ETGVTQSPTHLIKTRGQQVTLRCSSQSGHNTVSWYQQALGQGPQFIFQYYREEENGRGNFPPRFSGLQFPNYSSELNVNALELDDSALYLCASRTGTGNSPLHFGNGTRLTVT.

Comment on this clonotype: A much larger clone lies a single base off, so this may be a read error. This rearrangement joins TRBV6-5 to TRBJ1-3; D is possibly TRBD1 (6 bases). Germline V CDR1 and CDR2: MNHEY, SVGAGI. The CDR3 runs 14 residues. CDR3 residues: CASGYGGTGNTIYF. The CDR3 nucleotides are TGTGCCAGCGGTTATGGGGGGACAGGAAACACCATATATTTT.

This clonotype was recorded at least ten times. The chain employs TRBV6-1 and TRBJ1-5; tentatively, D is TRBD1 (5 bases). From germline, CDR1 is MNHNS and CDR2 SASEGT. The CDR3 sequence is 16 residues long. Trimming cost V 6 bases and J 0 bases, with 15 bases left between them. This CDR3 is CASRNIRQFSNQPQHF. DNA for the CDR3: TGTGCCAGCAGAAACATACGACAGTTTAGCAATCAGCCCCAGCATTTT.

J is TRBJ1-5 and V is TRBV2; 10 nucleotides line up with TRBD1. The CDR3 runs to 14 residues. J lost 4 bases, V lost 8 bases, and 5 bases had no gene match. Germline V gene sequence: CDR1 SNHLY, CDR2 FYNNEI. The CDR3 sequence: CASGPDRGNQPQHF. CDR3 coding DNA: TGTGCCAGCGGTCCGGACAGGGGGAATCAGCCCCAGCATTTT. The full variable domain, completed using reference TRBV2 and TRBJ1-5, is EPEVTQTPSHQVTQMGQEVILRCVPISNHLYFYWYRQILGQKVEFLVSFYNNEISEKSEIFDDQFSVERPDGSNFTLKIRSTKLEDSAMYFCASGPDRGNQPQHFGDGTRLSIL.

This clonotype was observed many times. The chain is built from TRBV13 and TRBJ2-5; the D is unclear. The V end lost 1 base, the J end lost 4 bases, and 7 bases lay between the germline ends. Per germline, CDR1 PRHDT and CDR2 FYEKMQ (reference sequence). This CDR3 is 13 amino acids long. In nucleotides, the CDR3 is TGTGCCAGCAGCTTAGAGGCCGGAGAGACCCAGTACTTC. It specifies CASSLEAGETQYF.

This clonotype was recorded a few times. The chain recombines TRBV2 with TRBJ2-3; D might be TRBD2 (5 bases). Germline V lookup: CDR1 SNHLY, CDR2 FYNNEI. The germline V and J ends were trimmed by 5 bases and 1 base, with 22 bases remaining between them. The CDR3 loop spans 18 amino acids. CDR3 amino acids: CASSRPSEAYAGTDTQYF. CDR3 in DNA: TGTGCCAGCAGTCGCCCCTCGGAGGCTTATGCGGGCACAGATACGCAGTATTTT.